Below are 15 T cell receptor beta chains sequenced from a single sample in a study of metastatic and nonmetastatic thyroid tumors. Thyroid surgery was preceded by no treatment in any patient. TCRdb reprocessed the PCR reads via MiXCR. The sample contains around 15,000 clones, over 3.5% of which appear only once. The sequencing sample was made of tumor tissue. Every receptor here comes from a female donor with papillary thyroid cancer or a benign thyroid nodule (not recorded which). Some clones in this sample may be carry-over from other donors' samples.

The chain uses TRBV6-1 and TRBJ2-7; the D gene is possibly TRBD2 (5 bases). In germline, CDR1 is MNHNS, CDR2 SASEGT. V was trimmed by 6 bases and J by 2 bases, leaving 11 bases between them. This CDR3 contains 13 residues. The CDR3 nucleotides read TGTGCCAGCAGCTCGGACTCAGCCTACGAGCAGTACTTC. Translation: CASSSDSAYEQYF.

This clone was seen a few times. The rearrangement joins TRBV6-1 to TRBJ1-2, with D hard to call. The CDR3 is made up of 13 amino acids. V was shortened by 0 bases and J by 2 bases, with 4 bases between the two germline ends. CDR1 MNHNS and CDR2 SASEGT come from the germline V gene. The CDR3 is CASSEADNYGYTF. The CDR3, as DNA: TGTGCCAGCAGTGAAGCGGACAACTATGGCTACACCTTC.

This clone has more than one count but fewer than ten. The chain uses TRBV20-1 and TRBJ1-5; TRBD1 agrees at 9 bases. This CDR3 is 16 amino acids long. The V and J ends lost 5 bases and 5 bases, in that order; junction bases with no gene match: 13. Germline assignment: CDR1 DFQATT and CDR2 SNEGSKA (reference sequence). CDR3 region: CSAPTGGAGFDQPQHF. For the CDR3, the DNA is TGCAGTGCTCCTACAGGGGGCGCGGGTTTCGATCAGCCCCAGCATTTT.

The V call is TRBV20-1, the J call TRBJ2-7; D uncertain. Between the trimmed V and J ends, which lost 1 base and 7 bases, there was a span of 17 bases. Per the germline V gene, CDR1 is DFQATT and CDR2 is SNEGSKA (reference sequence). This CDR3 region has 14 residues. For the CDR3, the DNA is TGCAGTGCTAGAGGGCGGTTAAGCTCGGATGAGCAGTACTTC. Translated: CSARGRLSSDEQYF.

The V call is TRBV28, the J call TRBJ2-7; the D is unclear. CDR1 is MDHEN and CDR2 is SYDVKM in the germline V gene. The V end lost 2 bases, the J end lost 4 bases, and 3 bases lay between the germline ends. The CDR3 loop spans 11 amino acids. The CDR3 bases are TGTGCCAGCAGTTTAGGGTACGAGCAGTACTTC. Its translation is CASSLGYEQYF.

The V and J genes are TRBV6-1 and TRBJ1-6; 7 bases agree with TRBD1. The V and J ends lost 8 bases and 7 bases, in that order; junction bases with no gene match: 5. The CDR3 is made up of 13 amino acids. Germline assignment: CDR1 MNHNS and CDR2 SASEGT. CDR3 in amino acids: CASGTGENSPLHF. DNA for the CDR3: TGTGCCAGCGGTACAGGGGAAAATTCACCCCTCCACTTT.

This chain's CDR3 is CASSLVGTKGNTIYF. CDR3 sequence (DNA): TGTGCCAGCAGCTTAGTAGGGACAAAAGGAAACACCATATATTTT. This chain links TRBV11-2 with TRBJ1-3; TRBD1 is a possible D gene (6 bases). The CDR3 totals 15 residues. With 1 base removed from V and 4 bases from J, the gap between germline ends came to 11 bases. Germline values: CDR1 SGHAT, CDR2 FQNNGV.

The table lists this clone with a few counts. The chain's CDR3 is CAISNGQNTGELFF. CDR3 DNA: TGTGCCATCAGCAACGGACAGAACACCGGGGAGCTGTTTTTT. This rearrangement joins TRBV10-3 to TRBJ2-2, with D possibly matching TRBD1 (5 bases). The V end was cut by 6 bases, the J end by 1 base, with 9 bases between. Germline CDR1 and CDR2: ENHRY and SYGVKD. The CDR3 sequence is 14 residues long.

This clone was counted a few times. This rearrangement joins TRBV28 to TRBJ2-3; 8 nucleotides line up with TRBD1. With 5 bases clipped from V and 4 bases from J, the junction kept 5 bases outside the gene matches. The V gene's germline CDR1 is MDHEN and CDR2 SYDVKM. The CDR3 has 14 residues. CDR3 protein: CASSPQGVADTQYF. Here the CDR3 DNA reads TGTGCCAGCAGTCCACAGGGGGTAGCAGATACGCAGTATTTT. Full variable domain (remainder filled in from reference TRBV28 and TRBJ2-3): DVKVTQSSRYLVKRTGEKVFLECVQDMDHENMFWYRQDPGLGLRLIYFSYDVKMKEKGDIPEGYSVSREKKERFSLILESASTNQTSMYLCASSPQGVADTQYFGPGTRLTVL.

The chain uses TRBV25-1 and TRBJ2-1, with 9 bases lining up with TRBD1. Unmatched junction bases numbered 10, after V lost 2 bases and J lost 8 bases. From germline, CDR1 is MGHDK and CDR2 SYGVNS. This CDR3 spans 16 amino acids. CDR3 sequence reads: CASSENRGRMADEQFF. The CDR3 region has the DNA TGTGCCAGCAGTGAAAACAGGGGGCGAATGGCGGATGAGCAGTTCTTC.

The chain carries TRBV6-1 and TRBJ1-2; TRBD1 is a possible D gene (5 bases). The V end lost 7 bases, the J end lost 3 bases, and 12 bases lay between the germline ends. The germline CDR1 and CDR2 sequences are MNHNS and SASEGT. This CDR3 comprises 13 residues. The CDR3 DNA reads as TGTGCCAGCAAAACCGGGACCCACTATGGCTACACCTTC. This codes for CASKTGTHYGYTF.

This clone occurred a few times. The chain carries TRBV6-1 and TRBJ1-2; D ambiguous. The CDR3 spans 14 residues. The germline V gene encodes CDR1 MNHNS and CDR2 SASEGT. V was clipped by 4 bases and J by 0 bases, with 9 bases between them. CDR3 nucleotide sequence: TGTGCCAGCAGTGGACGGTTAGCTAACTATGGCTACACCTTC. Its protein product is CASSGRLANYGYTF.

The table lists this clone with many counts. This chain uses TRBV19 with TRBJ1-2, with TRBD1 as a possible D gene (5 bases). Germline values: CDR1 LNHDA, CDR2 SQIVND (reference sequence). CDR3 length: 15 amino acids. V lost 8 bases, J lost 6 bases, and 22 bases lay in between. The CDR3 loop reads CASSSSGTRGDGYTF. CDR3 bases: TGTGCCAGTTCCTCATCCGGGACGCGGGGCGATGGCTACACCTTC.

The rearrangement uses TRBV30 and TRBJ1-3; maybe TRBD1 (5 bases). V was pared by 3 bases and J by 9 bases, with 18 bases between. CDR1 GTSNPN and CDR2 SVGIG come from the germline V gene (reference sequence). The CDR3 is 14 residues long. The CDR3 DNA reads TGTGCCTGGAGCGGGACCCGGGGTGGGGGCACCATATATTTT. Translation: CAWSGTRGGGTIYF.

This clone was detected only a few times. The V call is TRBV6-1, the J call TRBJ2-2; D unclear. Germline V CDR1 and CDR2: MNHNS, SASEGT. The CDR3 consists of 13 residues. V shed 6 bases and J shed 2 bases, with 7 bases lying between them. The DNA for the CDR3 is TGTGCCAGCAGGGACCCCAACACCGGGGAGCTGTTTTTT. Amino acids: CASRDPNTGELFF.